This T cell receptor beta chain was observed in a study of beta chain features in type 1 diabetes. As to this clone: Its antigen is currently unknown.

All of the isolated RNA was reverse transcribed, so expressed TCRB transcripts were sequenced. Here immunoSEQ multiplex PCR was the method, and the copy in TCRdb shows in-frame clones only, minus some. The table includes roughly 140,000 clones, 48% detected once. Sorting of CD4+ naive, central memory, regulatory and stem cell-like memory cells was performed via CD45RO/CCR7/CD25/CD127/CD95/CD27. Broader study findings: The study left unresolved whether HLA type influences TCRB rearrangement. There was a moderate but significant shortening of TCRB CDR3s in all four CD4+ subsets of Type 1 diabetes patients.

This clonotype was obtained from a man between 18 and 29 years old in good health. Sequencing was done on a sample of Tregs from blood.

The CDR3 coding sequence is TGTGCCAGCAGTGACCGACACAGTTATTCAGATACGCAGTATTTT. Translated, it gives CASSDRHSYSDTQYF. V and J are TRBV6-4 and TRBJ2-3; D call uncertain. The CDR3 consists of 15 residues. In germline, CDR1 is MRHNA, CDR2 SNTAGT. Trimming cost V 2 bases and J 4 bases, with 13 bases left between them.